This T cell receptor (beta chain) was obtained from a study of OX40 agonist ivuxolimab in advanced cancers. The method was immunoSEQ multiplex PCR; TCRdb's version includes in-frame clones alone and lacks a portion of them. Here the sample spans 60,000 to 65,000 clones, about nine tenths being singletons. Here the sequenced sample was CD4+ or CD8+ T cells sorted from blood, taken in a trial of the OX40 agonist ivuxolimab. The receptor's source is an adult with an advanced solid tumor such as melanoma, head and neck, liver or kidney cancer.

CDR3 loop: CASSSVDLDRVGNEQFF. The CDR3 DNA reads as TGTGCCAGCAGCTCAGTCGATCTAGACAGGGTGGGGAATGAGCAGTTCTTC. The gene calls are TRBV11-2 and TRBJ2-1, with TRBD1 matching over 7 bases. V was pared by 4 bases and J by 7 bases, with 16 bases of the junction left unmatched. The CDR3 spans 17 residues. Germline CDR1 is SGHAT and CDR2 is FQNNGV.